These 20 T cell receptor beta chains were all obtained from the same sample, sequenced in a study of post-analysis software for immune sequencing data. Study observations and caveats: Controls had lower frequencies than patients of four or five TRBV segments, which included TRBV5-6, TRBV5-1 and TRBV20-1.

Which antigens these TCRs recognize remains unknown. Unique molecular identifiers were built into the TCR beta cDNA libraries. Each CDR3 protein gets one entry after TCRdb re-called the PCR reads with MiXCR. Among roughly 650,000 distinct CDR3 sequences listed, around 60% were seen once. Specimen: blood. These receptors were taken from a girl aged 2-10 years with multiple sclerosis.

This clonotype was detected a few times. This chain connects TRBV12-3 or TRBV12-4 to TRBJ2-1, with 11 bases fitting TRBD2. This CDR3 is 16 amino acids long. V trimming: 5 bases; J trimming: 1 base; junction bases outside the gene matches: 4. In nucleotides, the CDR3 is TGTGCCAGCAGTCCCGCTAGCGGGGGGTCCTACAATGAGCAGTTCTTC. It translates to CASSPASGGSYNEQFF.

This chain joins TRBV10-3 and TRBJ2-7; weak D call: TRBD2 (6 bases). Per germline, CDR1 ENHRY and CDR2 SYGVKD. V lost 3 bases, J lost 2 bases, and 11 bases lay in between. The CDR3 sequence is 14 residues long. The CDR3 region is CAISDGGHPYEQYF. DNA of the CDR3: TGTGCCATCAGTGACGGAGGGCACCCCTACGAGCAGTACTTC.

The chain joins TRBV10-3 to TRBJ1-1, with a weak D call TRBD1 (5 bases). CDR3 size: 15 residues. Trimming shortened V by 8 bases and J by 0 bases, and 16 bases separated the two germline ends. Germline assignment: CDR1 ENHRY and CDR2 SYGVKD. The CDR3 coding sequence is TGTGCCATCGGAGGGAACGGGACGATGAACACTGAAGCTTTCTTT. Protein product: CAIGGNGTMNTEAFF.

Only a few counts were recorded for this clonotype. This chain links TRBV20-1 with TRBJ2-1; the match to TRBD1 covers 7 bases. CDR1 and CDR2 from the germline V gene are DFQATT and SNEGSKA (reference sequence). V shed 1 base and J 8 bases; nucleotides not matched to a gene: 5. CDR3 length: 13 amino acids. CDR3 DNA: TGCAGTGCTAGAGGCACAGGGGTGGATGAGCAGTTCTTC. Its translation: CSARGTGVDEQFF.

This clonotype was picked up a small number of times. J is TRBJ2-1 and V is TRBV9; D remains ambiguous. With the DNA end fitting TRBJ2-7 better, the J assignment may be wrong. This CDR3 has 12 amino acids. Germline assignment: CDR1 SGDLS and CDR2 YYNGEE. The CDR3 DNA sequence: TGTGCCAGCCAAAGCTCCTACAATGAGCAGTACTTC. It translates to CASQSSYNEQYF.

The chain carries TRBV7-9 and TRBJ2-5; TRBD1 might be the D (7 bases). Germline CDR1 reads SEHNR; CDR2 reads FQNEAQ (reference sequence). The CDR3 runs 16 residues. V lost 7 bases, J lost 11 bases, and 29 bases lay in between. As DNA, the CDR3 is TGTGCCAGCACCCAAATCAGATCGGTAGCGGAGGGGGCGCAGTACTTC. It specifies CASTQIRSVAEGAQYF.

Concerning this clonotype: Sequence at one end of the junction differs from germline and may be a read error. The CDR3 DNA sequence: TGTGCCAGCAACCCTACAGGAACGTCCTACAATGAGCGGTTCTTC. This codes for CASNPTGTSYNERFF. V and J are TRBV7-2 and TRBJ2-1, with D perhaps TRBD1 (5 bases). CDR1 and CDR2 from the germline V gene are SGHTA and FQGNSA. The CDR3 sequence is 15 residues long. Full variable domain (outside the CDR3, taken from reference TRBV7-2 and TRBJ2-1): GAGVSQSPSNKVTEKGKDVELRCDPISGHTALYWYRQSLGQGLEFLIYFQGNSAPDKSGLPSDRFSAERTGGSVSTLTIQRTQQEDSAVYLCASNPTGTSYNERFFGPGTRLTVL.

The V and J genes are TRBV5-1 and TRBJ2-1; D remains ambiguous. CDR3 length: 14 amino acids. The V gene lost 1 base and the J gene lost 6 bases, with 11 bases spanning the gap. Germline lookup yields CDR1 SGHRS and CDR2 YFSETQ. The DNA of the CDR3 is TGCGCCAGCAGCTTGTTCGGCGCTAGCAATGAGCAGTTCTTC. Encoded protein: CASSLFGASNEQFF.

This clonotype was picked up one time. This chain links TRBV20-1 with TRBJ2-1, with a possible D match to TRBD1 (6 bases). Germline loops: CDR1 DFQATT, CDR2 SNEGSKA (reference sequence). Trimming took 6 bases from V and 5 from J, leaving 23 bases between them. The length of the CDR3 is 16 residues. Written as DNA, the CDR3 is TGCAGTGCCTTGTGGACCGGGACAACTACTGACAATGAGCAGTTCTTC. This encodes CSALWTGTTTDNEQFF.

V and J are TRBV10-3 and TRBJ2-3; maybe TRBD2 (5 bases). Germline V CDR1 and CDR2: ENHRY, SYGVKD. V lost 0 bases and J lost 4, with 14 bases in between. This CDR3 has 16 residues. CDR3 sequence: CAISESERFGADTQYF. DNA for the CDR3: TGTGCCATCAGTGAGTCGGAGAGATTCGGGGCAGATACGCAGTATTTT.

The chain uses TRBV7-3 and TRBJ2-1; 14 nucleotides match TRBD2. CDR3 length equals 16 residues. The germline CDR1 and CDR2 sequences are SGHTA and FQGTGA. The V gene end was trimmed by 5 bases and the J gene end by 10 bases; junction bases not matched to a gene: 10. CDR3 residues: CASSARLAGGPGEQFF. In DNA form, the CDR3 reads TGTGCCAGCAGCGCTAGACTAGCGGGAGGGCCGGGGGAGCAGTTCTTC.

This clonotype has a handful of counts. V and J are TRBV27 and TRBJ2-3; D might be TRBD1 (6 bases). The CDR3 covers 16 residues. The V end lost 4 bases, the J end lost 6 bases, and 20 bases lay between the germline ends. The germline CDR1 and CDR2 sequences are MNHEY and SMNVEV (reference sequence). The CDR3 DNA follows: TGTGCCAGCAGTTCACCTCAGGGGCCCCAAACTGATACGCAGTATTTT. Encoded protein: CASSSPQGPQTDTQYF.

This sequence joins TRBV6-2 or TRBV6-3 and TRBJ2-7, with D perhaps given as TRBD1 or TRBD2 (5 bases each). CDR1 is MNHEY and CDR2 is SVGEGT in the germline V gene. There are 14 residues in the CDR3. V lost 7 bases and J 3 bases, leaving 16 bases between the germline ends. This chain's CDR3 is CASNWEGTNYEQYF. The CDR3, as DNA: TGTGCCAGCAATTGGGAAGGGACGAACTACGAGCAGTACTTC.

The chain is built from TRBV5-1 and TRBJ1-5, with D possibly matching TRBD1 (5 bases). V was clipped by 5 bases and J by 3 bases, with 12 bases between them. Germline CDR1 reads SGHRS; CDR2 reads YFSETQ. CDR3 length equals 14 residues. The CDR3 DNA reads as TGCGCCAGCAGTGAGACAGCCGACAATCAGCCCCAGCATTTT. This gives the protein CASSETADNQPQHF.

This clonotype appeared a single time. The chain employs TRBV3-1 and TRBJ2-7, with 14 bases fitting TRBD2. Trimming at V came to 4 bases and at J to 2 bases, leaving 10 bases not matched to a gene. CDR1 is LGHDT and CDR2 is YNNKEL in the germline V gene (reference sequence). The CDR3 is 18 residues long. Written as DNA, the CDR3 is TGTGCCAGCAGCCCTTGGACTAGCGGGAGGCTTAGGCCCTACGAGCAGTACTTC. Encoded protein: CASSPWTSGRLRPYEQYF.

The gene calls are TRBV15 and TRBJ1-4; D is uncertain. Trimming shortened V by 1 base and J by 7 bases, and 19 bases separated the two germline ends. The CDR3 loop spans 17 amino acids. Germline CDR1 and CDR2: LNHNV and YYDKDF (reference sequence). CDR3: CATSRGASFPSSEKLFF. DNA of the CDR3: TGTGCCACCAGCAGAGGAGCTTCATTCCCGTCGAGTGAAAAACTGTTTTTT. The variable domain in full, completed from reference TRBV15 and TRBJ1-4, reads DAMVIQNPRYQVTQFGKPVTLSCSQTLNHNVMYWYQQKSSQAPKLLFHYYDKDFNNEADTPDNFQSRRPNTSFCFLDIRSPGLGDTAMYLCATSRGASFPSSEKLFFGSGTQLSVL.

The chain couples TRBV9 to TRBJ2-5; D might be TRBD2 (8 bases). Looked up from germline, CDR1 is SGDLS and CDR2 is YYNGEE. The CDR3 loop spans 15 amino acids. V lost 7 bases, J lost 5 bases, and 21 bases lay in between. CDR3 sequence reads: CASSPGGGISETQYF. The CDR3 DNA sequence: TGTGCCAGCTCCCCGGGAGGGGGCATTTCGGAGACCCAGTACTTC.

The gene calls are TRBV10-1 and TRBJ2-3; 11 nucleotides agree with TRBD2. The CDR3 spans 18 residues. Trimming took 3 bases from V and 0 from J; bases not matched to a gene: 8. CDR1 WNHNN and CDR2 SYGVQD come from the germline V gene (reference sequence). The DNA for the CDR3 is TGCGCCAGCAGTGACATGGGACTAGCGGCCACTAGCACAGATACGCAGTATTTT. This sequence encodes CASSDMGLAATSTDTQYF.

The gene calls are TRBV20-1 and TRBJ2-3; D is perhaps TRBD2 (6 bases). The CDR3 runs to 12 residues. Trimming took 6 bases from V and 1 from J, leaving 8 bases between them. Germline V gene data show CDR1 as DFQATT and CDR2 as SNEGSKA (reference sequence). The CDR3 nucleotides read TGCAGTGCAGCTAGCGGCACAGATACGCAGTATTTT. It is translated as CSAASGTDTQYF.

To note about this clonotype: The junction does not match germline at one end; this may be a read error. This sequence joins TRBV12-3 or TRBV12-4 and TRBJ2-1, with D perhaps given as TRBD1 or TRBD2 (5 bases each). The CDR3 length is 16 residues. The CDR3 loop is CTSRRARGESYNEQFF. The CDR3 DNA is TGTACCAGCAGAAGGGCGAGGGGCGAGTCCTACAATGAGCAGTTCTTC.